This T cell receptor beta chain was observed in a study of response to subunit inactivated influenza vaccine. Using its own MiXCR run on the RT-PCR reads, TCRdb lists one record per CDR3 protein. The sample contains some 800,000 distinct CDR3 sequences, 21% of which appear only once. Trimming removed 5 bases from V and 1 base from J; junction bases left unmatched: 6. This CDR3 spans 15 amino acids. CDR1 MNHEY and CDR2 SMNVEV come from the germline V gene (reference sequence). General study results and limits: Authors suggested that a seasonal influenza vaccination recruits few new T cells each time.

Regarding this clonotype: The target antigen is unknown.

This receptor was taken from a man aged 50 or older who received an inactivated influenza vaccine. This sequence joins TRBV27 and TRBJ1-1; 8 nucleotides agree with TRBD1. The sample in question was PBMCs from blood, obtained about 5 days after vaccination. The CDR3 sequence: CASSPLGQANTEAFF. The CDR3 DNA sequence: TGTGCCAGCAGTCCCCTGGGACAGGCGAACACTGAAGCTTTCTTT.